This TCR beta chain was captured in a study of follicular helper T cells after annual influenza vaccination. TCRdb keeps only in-frame clones here, not all; method: immunoSEQ multiplex PCR. The data show thousands of clones, with roughly 82% seen just once and under 1.2% held by the top ten. The time point was: 2014-2015 season, pre-vaccination. Non-naive CD4+CXCR5+PD-1+ cTfh were sorted into ICOS+CD38+ and ICOS-CD38- fractions. Concerning this clone: The antigen is not known.

Study findings and constraints: Rare clonotypes were missed; only about 8.5-22% of cells gave TCRB. Change in circulating plasmablasts correlated with ICOS+CD38+ cTfh clonality change.

Specimen: CXCR5+ CD38- circulating T follicular helper cells from blood, collected on the day of influenza vaccination. Indicated subset: circulating Tfh, non-naive CD4+CXCR5+PD-1+ (ICOS+CD38+ or ICOS-CD38-). The clonotype comes from an adult who received the influenza vaccine.

CDR3 nucleotide sequence: TGCGCCAGCAGCCAGGACAGTGATACGCAGTATTTT. As protein: CASSQDSDTQYF. This rearrangement joins TRBV5-1 to TRBJ2-3; perhaps TRBD1 as D (6 bases). V shed 4 bases and J shed 6 bases, with 9 bases lying between them. Germline V CDR1 and CDR2: SGHRS, YFSETQ. The CDR3 covers 12 residues.